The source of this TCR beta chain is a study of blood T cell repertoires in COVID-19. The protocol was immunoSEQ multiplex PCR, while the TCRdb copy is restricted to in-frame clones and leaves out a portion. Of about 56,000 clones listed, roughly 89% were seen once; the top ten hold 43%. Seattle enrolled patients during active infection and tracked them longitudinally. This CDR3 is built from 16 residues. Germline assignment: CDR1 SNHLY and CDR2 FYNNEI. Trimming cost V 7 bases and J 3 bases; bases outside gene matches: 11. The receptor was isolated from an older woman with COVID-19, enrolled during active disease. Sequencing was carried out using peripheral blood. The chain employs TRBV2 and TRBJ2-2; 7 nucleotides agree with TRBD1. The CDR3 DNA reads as TGTGCCAGCAACATGGGACAGACGAGATACACCGGGGAGCTGTTTTTT. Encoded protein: CASNMGQTRYTGELFF.